This T cell receptor beta chain stems from a study of T-cell reconstitution after alpha-beta-depleted transplantation in children. V shed 9 bases, J shed 7 bases, and the junction held 8 bases outside the gene matches. The CDR3 covers 15 residues. Per the germline V gene, CDR1 is ENHRY and CDR2 is SYGVKD. During its preparation, the TCRbeta library received unique molecular identifiers. MiXCR was run by TCRdb on the PCR reads, yielding one entry per CDR3 protein. The sample includes more than 550,000 distinct CDR3 sequences, under 12% of them seen just once. The sample holds a few counts of this clonotype.

This receptor was obtained from a human donor who donated a stem cell graft to a child with acute myeloid leukemia. V usage is TRBV10-3 and J usage is TRBJ2-1; TRBD2 aligns across 14 bases. The specimen comprised PBMCs from the stem cell graft donor, sampled from the stem cell graft. DNA for the CDR3: TGTGCCATTCGCGGGACTAGCGGGAGTGAGAATGAGCAGTTCTTC. This encodes CAIRGTSGSENEQFF.